The T cell receptor beta chain described here comes from a study of blood T cell repertoires in COVID-19. Turning to the study itself: COVID-19 samples collected from the United States, Italy and Spain covered acute and convalescent phases. T cells, B-cell-depleted T cells, or PBMCs supplied cDNA or gDNA.

V lost 0 bases, J lost 10 bases, and 12 bases lay in between. The CDR3 loop spans 13 amino acids. Germline CDR1 is LNHNV and CDR2 is YYDKDF (reference sequence). Original methodology: Estimation of nucleated cell counts relied on the amplification of reference gene primers. The protocol was immunoSEQ multiplex PCR, while the TCRdb copy is restricted to in-frame clones and leaves out a portion. Clonal size and the V and J genes are those of that table, whereas D and trimming came from the DNA. The sample includes approximately 65,000 clones, around 65% of them seen just once. Which cohort a participant joined came from the clinical history participants gave.

The V gene is TRBV15, the J gene TRBJ1-2; D not resolved. The source material was PBMCs or T cells enriched from blood (not recorded which). The sequence was obtained from a woman aged 60-75 years who had been exposed to COVID-19. The CDR3, as DNA: TGTGCCACCAGCAGAGATCAGCGGGCCTCCTACACCTTC. It yields the protein CATSRDQRASYTF. Full variable domain (outside the CDR3, taken from reference TRBV15 and TRBJ1-2): DAMVIQNPRYQVTQFGKPVTLSCSQTLNHNVMYWYQQKSSQAPKLLFHYYDKDFNNEADTPDNFQSRRPNTSFCFLDIRSPGLGDTAMYLCATSRDQRASYTFGSGTRLTVV.